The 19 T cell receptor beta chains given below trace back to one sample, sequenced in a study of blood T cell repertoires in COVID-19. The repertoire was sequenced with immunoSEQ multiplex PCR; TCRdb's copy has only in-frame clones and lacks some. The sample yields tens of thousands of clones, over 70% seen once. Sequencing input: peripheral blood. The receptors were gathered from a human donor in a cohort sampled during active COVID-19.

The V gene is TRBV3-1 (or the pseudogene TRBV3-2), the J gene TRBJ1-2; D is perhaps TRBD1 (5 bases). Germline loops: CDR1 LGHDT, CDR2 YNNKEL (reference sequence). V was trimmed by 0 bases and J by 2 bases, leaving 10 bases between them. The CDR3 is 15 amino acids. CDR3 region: CASSQERAGNYGYTF. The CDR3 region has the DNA TGTGCCAGCAGCCAAGAACGCGCAGGGAACTATGGCTACACCTTC.

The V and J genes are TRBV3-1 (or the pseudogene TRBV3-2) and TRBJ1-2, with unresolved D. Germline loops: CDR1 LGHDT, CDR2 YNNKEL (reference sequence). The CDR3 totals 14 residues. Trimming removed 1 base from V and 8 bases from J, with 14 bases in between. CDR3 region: CASSQGGSEGGYTF. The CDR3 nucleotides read TGTGCCAGCAGCCAAGGCGGCAGCGAGGGCGGCTACACCTTC.

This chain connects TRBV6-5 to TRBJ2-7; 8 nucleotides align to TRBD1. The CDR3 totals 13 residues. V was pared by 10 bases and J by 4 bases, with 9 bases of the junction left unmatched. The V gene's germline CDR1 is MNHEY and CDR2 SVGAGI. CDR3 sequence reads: CATTGQAGYEQYF. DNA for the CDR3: TGTGCCACTACGGGACAGGCTGGATACGAGCAGTACTTC.

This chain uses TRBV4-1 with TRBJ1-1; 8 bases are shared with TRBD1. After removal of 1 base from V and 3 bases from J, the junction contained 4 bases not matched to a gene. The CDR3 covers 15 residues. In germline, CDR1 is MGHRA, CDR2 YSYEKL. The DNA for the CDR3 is TGCGCCAGCAGCCAAGGCAGGGGGCTCGACACTGAAGCTTTCTTT. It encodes CASSQGRGLDTEAFF.

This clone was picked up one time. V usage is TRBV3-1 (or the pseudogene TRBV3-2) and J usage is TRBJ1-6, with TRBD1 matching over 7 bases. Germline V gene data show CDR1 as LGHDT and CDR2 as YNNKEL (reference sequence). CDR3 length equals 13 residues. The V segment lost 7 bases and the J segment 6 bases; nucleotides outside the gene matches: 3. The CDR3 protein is CASKGQANSPLHF. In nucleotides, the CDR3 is TGTGCCAGCAAAGGACAGGCTAATTCACCCCTCCACTTT.

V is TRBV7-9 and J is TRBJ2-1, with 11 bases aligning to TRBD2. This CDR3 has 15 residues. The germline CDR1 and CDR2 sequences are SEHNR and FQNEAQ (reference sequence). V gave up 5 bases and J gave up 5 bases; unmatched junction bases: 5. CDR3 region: CASSPDSGRDNEQFF. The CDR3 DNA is TGTGCCAGCAGCCCCGATAGCGGGAGGGACAATGAGCAGTTCTTC.

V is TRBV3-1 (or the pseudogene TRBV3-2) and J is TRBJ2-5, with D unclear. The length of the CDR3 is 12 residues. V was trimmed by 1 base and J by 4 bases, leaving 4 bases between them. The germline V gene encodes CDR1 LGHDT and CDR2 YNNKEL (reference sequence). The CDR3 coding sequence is TGTGCCAGCAGCCAAGCCGTAGAGACCCAGTACTTC. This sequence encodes CASSQAVETQYF.

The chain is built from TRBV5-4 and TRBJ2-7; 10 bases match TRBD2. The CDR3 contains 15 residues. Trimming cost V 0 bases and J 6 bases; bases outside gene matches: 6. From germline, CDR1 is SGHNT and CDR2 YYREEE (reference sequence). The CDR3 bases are TGTGCCAGCAGCTTGGAACTAGCGGGACTACCCGAGCAGTACTTC. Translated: CASSLELAGLPEQYF.

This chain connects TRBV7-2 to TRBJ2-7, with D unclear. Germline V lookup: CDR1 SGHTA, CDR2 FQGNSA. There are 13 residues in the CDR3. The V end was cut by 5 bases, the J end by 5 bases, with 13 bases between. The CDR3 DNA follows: TGTGCCAGCAGCCCTGCCAGCGCGGACGAGCAGTACTTC. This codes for CASSPASADEQYF.

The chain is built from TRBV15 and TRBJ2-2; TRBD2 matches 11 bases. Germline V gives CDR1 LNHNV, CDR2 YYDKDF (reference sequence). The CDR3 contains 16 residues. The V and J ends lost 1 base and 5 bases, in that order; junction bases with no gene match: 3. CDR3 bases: TGTGCCACCAGCAGAGTTTCTAGCGGGAGGACCGGGGAGCTGTTTTTT. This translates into CATSRVSSGRTGELFF.

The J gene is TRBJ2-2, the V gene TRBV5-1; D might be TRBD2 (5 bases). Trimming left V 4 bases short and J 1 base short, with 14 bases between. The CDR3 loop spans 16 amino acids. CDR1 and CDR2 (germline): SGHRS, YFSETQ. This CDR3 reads CASSPEAVENTGELFF. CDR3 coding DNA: TGCGCCAGCAGCCCGGAGGCCGTTGAGAACACCGGGGAGCTGTTTTTT.

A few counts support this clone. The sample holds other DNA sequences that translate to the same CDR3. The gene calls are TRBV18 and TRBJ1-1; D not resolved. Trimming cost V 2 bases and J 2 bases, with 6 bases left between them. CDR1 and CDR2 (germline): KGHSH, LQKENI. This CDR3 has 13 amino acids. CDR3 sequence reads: CASSPESNTEAFF. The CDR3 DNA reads TGTGCCAGCTCACCAGAGTCCAACACTGAAGCTTTCTTT.

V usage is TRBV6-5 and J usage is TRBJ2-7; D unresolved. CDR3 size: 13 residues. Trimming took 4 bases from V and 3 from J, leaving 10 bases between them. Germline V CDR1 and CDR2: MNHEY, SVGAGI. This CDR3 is CASSSGFNYEQYF. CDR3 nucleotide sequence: TGTGCCAGCAGTTCAGGCTTCAACTACGAGCAGTACTTC.

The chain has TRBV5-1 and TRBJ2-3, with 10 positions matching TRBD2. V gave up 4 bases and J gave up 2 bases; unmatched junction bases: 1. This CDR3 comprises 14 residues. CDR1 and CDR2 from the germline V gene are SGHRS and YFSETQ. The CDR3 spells CASSGTSATDTQYF. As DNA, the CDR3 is TGCGCCAGCAGCGGGACTAGCGCCACAGATACGCAGTATTTT.

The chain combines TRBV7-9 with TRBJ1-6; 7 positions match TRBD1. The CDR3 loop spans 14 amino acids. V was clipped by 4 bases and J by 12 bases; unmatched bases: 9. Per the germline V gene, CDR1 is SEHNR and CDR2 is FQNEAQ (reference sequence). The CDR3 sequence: CASSSQKQGIPLHF. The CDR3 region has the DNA TGTGCCAGCAGCTCCCAAAAACAGGGGATACCCCTCCACTTT.

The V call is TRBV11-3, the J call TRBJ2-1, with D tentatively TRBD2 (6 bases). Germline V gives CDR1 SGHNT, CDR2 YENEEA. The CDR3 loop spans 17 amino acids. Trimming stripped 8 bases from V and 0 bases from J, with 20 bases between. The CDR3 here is CASGGSGGANSYNEQFF. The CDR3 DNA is TGTGCCAGCGGAGGGTCCGGAGGGGCCAACTCCTACAATGAGCAGTTCTTC.

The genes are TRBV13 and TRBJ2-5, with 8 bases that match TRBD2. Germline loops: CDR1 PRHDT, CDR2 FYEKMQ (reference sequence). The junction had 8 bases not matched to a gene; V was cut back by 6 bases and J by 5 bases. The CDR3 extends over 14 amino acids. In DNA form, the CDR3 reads TGTGCCAGCAGTACCGGGAGGGCGGAGGAGACCCAGTACTTC. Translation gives CASSTGRAEETQYF.

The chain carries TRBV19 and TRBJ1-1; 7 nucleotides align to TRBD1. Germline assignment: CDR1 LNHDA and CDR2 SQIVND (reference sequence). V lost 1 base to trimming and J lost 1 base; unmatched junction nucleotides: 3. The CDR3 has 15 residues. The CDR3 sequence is CASSIGWTGNTEAFF. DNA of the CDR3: TGTGCCAGTAGTATAGGCTGGACAGGGAACACTGAAGCTTTCTTT.

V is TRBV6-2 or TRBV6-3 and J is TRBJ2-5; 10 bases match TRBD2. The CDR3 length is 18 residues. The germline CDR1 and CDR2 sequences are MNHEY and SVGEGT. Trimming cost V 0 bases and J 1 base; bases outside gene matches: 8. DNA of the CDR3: TGTGCCAGCAGTTACTCCCTTGGGCTAGCGGGAGTCCAAGAGACCCAGTACTTC. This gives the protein CASSYSLGLAGVQETQYF.